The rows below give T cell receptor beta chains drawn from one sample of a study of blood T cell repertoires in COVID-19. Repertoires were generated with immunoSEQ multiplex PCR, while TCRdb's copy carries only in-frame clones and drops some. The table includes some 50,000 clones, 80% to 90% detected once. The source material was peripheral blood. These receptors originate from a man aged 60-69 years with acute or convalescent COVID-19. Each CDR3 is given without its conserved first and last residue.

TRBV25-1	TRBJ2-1	ASSELAAPPGNEQF
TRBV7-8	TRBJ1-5	ASSRDRGSNQPQH
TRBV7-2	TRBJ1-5	ASSLLRGLQPQH
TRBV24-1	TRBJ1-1	ATSETGGSNTEAF
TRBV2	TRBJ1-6	ASSEARVNSPLH
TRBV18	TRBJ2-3	ASSPLTGPSTDTQY
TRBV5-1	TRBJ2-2	ASSSTGPNTGELF
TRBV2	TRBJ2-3	ASTWTGSTDTQY
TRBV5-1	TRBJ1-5	ASSPGPPSQPQH
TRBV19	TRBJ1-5	ASSIGRDRNQPQH
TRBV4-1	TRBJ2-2	ASSQDPSVGELF
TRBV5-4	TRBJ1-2	ASSSGQNHNYGYT
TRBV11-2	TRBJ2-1	ASSFITSGRGAYNEQF
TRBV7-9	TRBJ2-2	ASGRGTGELF
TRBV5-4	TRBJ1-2	ASSFLTGGGYGYT
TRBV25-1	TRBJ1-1	ASSEPGYRGTEAF
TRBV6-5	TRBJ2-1	ASSNFLAGDNNEQF
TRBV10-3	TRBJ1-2	AISAVGDIAYGYT
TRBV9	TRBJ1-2	ASSVAQRNYGYT
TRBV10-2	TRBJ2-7	ASRPSGGAVEQY
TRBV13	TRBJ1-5	ASSLDRDQPQH
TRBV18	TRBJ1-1	ASSVSAGSNTEAF
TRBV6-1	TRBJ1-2	ASSVVGQDSFLDYGYT
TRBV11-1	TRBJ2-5	ASSRQRRETQY
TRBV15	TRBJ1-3	ATSKRGGGQVGSGNTIY
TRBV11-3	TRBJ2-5	ASSLTSGKGGETQY
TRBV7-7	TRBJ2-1	ASSLLAGNEQF
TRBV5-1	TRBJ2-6	ASKRVAGANVLT
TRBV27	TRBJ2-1	ASSLLWSSGKYDNEQF
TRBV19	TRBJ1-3	ASSSSGGAGANTIY
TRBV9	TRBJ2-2	ASSSRDRVTGELF
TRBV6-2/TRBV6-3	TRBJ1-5	ASSPKGRDQPQH
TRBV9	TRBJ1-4	ASSMDRGGNEKLF
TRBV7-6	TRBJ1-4	ASSPERQGPNEKLF
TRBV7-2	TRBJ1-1	ASSLGQLNTEAF
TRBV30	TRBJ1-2	AVNQRSPLEGYT
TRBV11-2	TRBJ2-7	ASSPEPGLAAAYEQY
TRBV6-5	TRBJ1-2	ASSYSSSGGYT
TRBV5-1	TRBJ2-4	ASSLDVRQGNIQY
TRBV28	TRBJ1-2	ASSLWSRGGYGYT
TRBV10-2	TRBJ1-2	ASSPTGRFFYGYT